This note documents a single T cell receptor beta chain sequence. These data originate in a study of blood T cell repertoires in COVID-19. About the study: Acute and convalescent COVID-19 specimens originated in the United States, Italy and Spain.

The CDR3 consists of 13 residues. V lost 0 bases and J 2 bases, leaving 3 bases between the germline ends. All enrollees were roughly 18 to 90 years old and from some 24 US areas. Sequenced by immunoSEQ multiplex PCR; TCRdb stores in-frame clones only, minus some. The data contain some 300,000 clones, nearly 90% of them singletons. Sequencing used PBMCs or T cells enriched from blood (not recorded which). V usage is TRBV23-1 and J usage is TRBJ2-3; no firm D call. TRBV23-1 is annotated as an ORF whose role is uncertain. The source of this sequence is a woman under 30 with acute COVID-19. In nucleotides, the CDR3 is TGCGCCAGCAGTCAATCTCTCACAGATACGCAGTATTTT. Amino acid sequence: CASSQSLTDTQYF.